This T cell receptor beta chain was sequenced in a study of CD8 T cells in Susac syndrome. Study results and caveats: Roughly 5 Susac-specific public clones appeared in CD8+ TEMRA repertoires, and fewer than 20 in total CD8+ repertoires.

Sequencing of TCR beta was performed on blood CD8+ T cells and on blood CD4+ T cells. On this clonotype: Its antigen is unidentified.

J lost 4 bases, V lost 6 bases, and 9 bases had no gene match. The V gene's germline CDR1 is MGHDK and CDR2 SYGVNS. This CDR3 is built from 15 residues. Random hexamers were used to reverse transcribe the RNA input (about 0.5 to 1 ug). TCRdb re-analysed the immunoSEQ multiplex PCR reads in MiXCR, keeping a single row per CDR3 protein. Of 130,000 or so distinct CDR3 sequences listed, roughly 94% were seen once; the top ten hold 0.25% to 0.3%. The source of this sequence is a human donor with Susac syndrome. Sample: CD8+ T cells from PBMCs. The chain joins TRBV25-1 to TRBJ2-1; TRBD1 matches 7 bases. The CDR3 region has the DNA TGTGCCAGCAGGATTCGGGACAGACTATACAATGAGCAGTTCTTC. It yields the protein CASRIRDRLYNEQFF.